Shown below are 14 T cell receptor beta chains from a single sample sequenced in a study of blood T cell repertoires in COVID-19. Sequencing was performed with immunoSEQ multiplex PCR; in TCRdb, only in-frame clones are kept and a portion is missing. The sample contains more than 90,000 clones, roughly 84% of which appear only once. The sequenced sample consisted of peripheral blood. These receptors came from a woman aged 70 to 79 with acute or convalescent COVID-19.

V is TRBV10-3 and J is TRBJ1-2, with TRBD1 as a possible D gene (6 bases). V shed 8 bases and J shed 3 bases, with 10 bases lying between them. This CDR3 is built from 12 residues. Germline V gene lookup returns CDR1 ENHRY and CDR2 SYGVKD. CDR3 bases: TGTGCCATCCGGGAGGGGGACTATGGCTACACCTTC. Its protein product is CAIREGDYGYTF.

The chain is built from TRBV4-1 and TRBJ2-7; D unclear. The CDR3 covers 13 residues. Trimming pared 0 bases from V and 4 bases from J, leaving 7 bases between. Per the germline V gene, CDR1 is MGHRA and CDR2 is YSYEKL. The CDR3 spells CASSQEAQYEQYF. CDR3 sequence (DNA): TGCGCCAGCAGCCAAGAAGCACAGTACGAGCAGTACTTC.

The chain combines TRBV5-8 with TRBJ2-5; D may be TRBD1 (6 bases). Germline V gene lookup returns CDR1 SGHTS and CDR2 YDEGEE. The V end lost 0 bases, the J end lost 1 base, and 10 bases lay between the germline ends. The CDR3 has 15 residues. The CDR3 loop is CASSLAGQTQETQYF. DNA for the CDR3: TGTGCCAGCAGCTTGGCCGGACAGACCCAAGAGACCCAGTACTTC. Full variable domain (outside the CDR3, taken from reference TRBV5-8 and TRBJ2-5): EAGVTQSPTHLIKTRGQQATLRCSPISGHTSVYWYQQALGLGLQFLLWYDEGEERNRGNFPPRFSGRQFPNYSSELNVNALELEDSALYLCASSLAGQTQETQYFGPGTRLLVL.

As regards this clone: The same CDR3 arises from other DNA sequences in this sample as well. The V call is TRBV4-2, the J call TRBJ1-4; D is unresolved. Germline values: CDR1 LGHNA, CDR2 YNFKEQ. Trimming cost V 0 bases and J 7 bases, with 3 bases left between them. CDR3 size: 12 residues. CDR3 loop: CASSQDREKLFF. CDR3 bases: TGTGCCAGCAGCCAAGATCGTGAAAAACTGTTTTTT.

In its sample, this clone was seen a few times. The V gene is TRBV11-2, the J gene TRBJ1-1, with D unresolved. This CDR3 spans 13 amino acids. Germline CDR1 is SGHAT and CDR2 is FQNNGV. The V end was cut by 5 bases, the J end by 1 base, with 8 bases between. CDR3 DNA: TGTGCCAGCAGCGAGGGCAGGAACACTGAAGCTTTCTTT. Its protein product is CASSEGRNTEAFF.

The V call is TRBV6-5, the J call TRBJ2-7; TRBD2 matches at 14 bases. The germline V gene has CDR1 MNHEY and CDR2 SVGAGI. J was trimmed by 7 bases and V by 5 bases; bases with no gene match: 7. This CDR3 contains 15 residues. The CDR3 sequence is CASSTRGLAGVEQYF. The CDR3, as DNA: TGTGCCAGCAGTACGAGGGGACTAGCGGGAGTTGAGCAGTACTTC.

The V gene is TRBV7-7, the J gene TRBJ2-1; 14 nucleotides agree with TRBD2. V dropped 3 bases and J dropped 8; count of bases not matched to a gene: 3. Looked up from germline, CDR1 is SSHAT and CDR2 is FNYEAQ (reference sequence). CDR3 length: 15 amino acids. The CDR3 region has the DNA TGTGCCAGCAGCTTCGGGACTAGCGGGAGCGATGAGCAGTTCTTC. Translated, it gives CASSFGTSGSDEQFF.

The CDR3 DNA reads TGTGCCAGCAGACTAGCGAATCTGGATACGCAGTATTTT. Translated, it gives CASRLANLDTQYF. The V and J genes are TRBV27 and TRBJ2-3; 7 nucleotides agree with TRBD2. CDR3 length equals 13 residues. The V gene's germline CDR1 is MNHEY and CDR2 SMNVEV (reference sequence). Trimming took 6 bases from V and 6 from J; bases not matched to a gene: 6.

The chain combines TRBV5-1 with TRBJ2-7; 8 nucleotides align to TRBD1. The J segment lost 3 bases and the V segment lost 2 bases, leaving 4 bases of the junction unmatched. Germline CDR1 and CDR2: SGHRS and YFSETQ. This CDR3 spans 14 amino acids. CDR3 protein: CASSFSGGDYEQYF. The CDR3 region has the DNA TGCGCCAGCAGCTTTTCAGGGGGCGACTACGAGCAGTACTTC.

V gene TRBV28 combines with J gene TRBJ1-1; D is ambiguous. CDR1 MDHEN and CDR2 SYDVKM come from the germline V gene. The length of the CDR3 is 12 residues. The V end was cut by 5 bases, the J end by 1 base, with 5 bases between. CDR3 in amino acids: CASSPGNTEAFF. CDR3 in DNA: TGTGCCAGCAGTCCGGGGAACACTGAAGCTTTCTTT.

The genes are TRBV6-5 and TRBJ2-7, with 9 bases lining up with TRBD1. The V gene end was trimmed by 7 bases and the J gene end by 3 bases; junction bases not matched to a gene: 7. Germline CDR1 reads MNHEY; CDR2 reads SVGAGI. The CDR3 totals 14 residues. The CDR3, as DNA: TGTGCCAGCAACCGGGACAGGGCAATCTACGAGCAGTACTTC. It is translated as CASNRDRAIYEQYF.

This CDR3 is CASSYQTGSSPLHF. The CDR3 DNA is TGTGCCAGCAGTTACCAGACAGGGTCCTCACCCCTCCACTTT. V gene TRBV6-5 combines with J gene TRBJ1-6; 7 bases are a match to TRBD1. J was trimmed by 10 bases and V by 2 bases; bases with no gene match: 5. This CDR3 has 14 residues. Germline CDR1 MNHEY, CDR2 SVGAGI.

The chain links TRBV27 to TRBJ1-2; 7 nucleotides line up with TRBD1. Germline V gene data show CDR1 as MNHEY and CDR2 as SMNVEV (reference sequence). This CDR3 contains 14 residues. With V trimmed by 3 bases and J by 3 bases, 4 bases remained unmatched. CDR3 sequence reads: CASSFFDRDYGYTF. The CDR3, as DNA: TGTGCCAGCAGTTTCTTCGACAGGGACTATGGCTACACCTTC.

The chain couples TRBV5-1 to TRBJ2-7; 10 bases are shared with TRBD2. The ends lost 2 bases at V and 4 bases at J; junction bases unmatched: 9. The germline CDR1 and CDR2 sequences are SGHRS and YFSETQ. This CDR3 has 16 amino acids. The CDR3 DNA follows: TGCGCCAGCAGCTTAAGCGGGAGGGCCGTCAAGTACGAGCAGTACTTC. It translates to CASSLSGRAVKYEQYF.